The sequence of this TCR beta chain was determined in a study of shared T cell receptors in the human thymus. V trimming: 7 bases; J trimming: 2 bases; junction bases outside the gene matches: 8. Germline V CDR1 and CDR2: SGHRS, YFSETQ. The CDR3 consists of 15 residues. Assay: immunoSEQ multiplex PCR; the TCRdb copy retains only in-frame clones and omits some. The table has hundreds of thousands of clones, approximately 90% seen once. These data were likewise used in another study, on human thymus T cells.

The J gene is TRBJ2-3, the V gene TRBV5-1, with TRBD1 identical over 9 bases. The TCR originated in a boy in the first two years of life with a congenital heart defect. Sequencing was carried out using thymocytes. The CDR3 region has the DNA TGCGCCAGCGCCCCCGGGACAGGGTTCACAGATACGCAGTATTTT. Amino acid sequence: CASAPGTGFTDTQYF. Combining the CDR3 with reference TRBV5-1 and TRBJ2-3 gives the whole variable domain KAGVTQTPRYLIKTRGQQVTLSCSPISGHRSVSWYQQTPGQGLQFLFEYFSETQRNKGNFPGRFSGRQFSNSRSEMNVSTLELGDSALYLCASAPGTGFTDTQYFGPGTRLTVL.